This T cell receptor beta chain came from a study of regulatory T cells in long-lasting Graves disease. The CDR3 has 15 residues. The V end was cut by 2 bases, the J end by 12 bases, with 20 bases between. Per germline, CDR1 MDHEN and CDR2 SYDVKM. Building the TCR beta libraries relied on iRepertoire HTBI primers, and CDR3 regions underwent Arm-PCR. MiXCR, applied by TCRdb to the multiplex PCR reads, yields one record per CDR3 protein. The data contain a few hundred thousand distinct CDR3 sequences, roughly a fifth of them seen just once; the ten biggest clones take up 7% to 9%. Time point given: persistent/refractory GD, antithyroid drugs over 5 years with positive TRAb. The authors made the TCR library using RNA they extracted from PBMCs.

This clonotype was obtained from a female donor with Graves disease. The sequencing used peripheral blood mononuclear cells (PBMCs), collected when the disease was refractory, from a patient treated with antithyroid drugs. The chain has TRBV28 and TRBJ2-1; D unclear. CDR3 nucleotides: TGTGCCAGCAGTTTAGTCACGGTTCATACAATGATGCAGTTCTTC. This sequence encodes CASSLVTVHTMMQFF.